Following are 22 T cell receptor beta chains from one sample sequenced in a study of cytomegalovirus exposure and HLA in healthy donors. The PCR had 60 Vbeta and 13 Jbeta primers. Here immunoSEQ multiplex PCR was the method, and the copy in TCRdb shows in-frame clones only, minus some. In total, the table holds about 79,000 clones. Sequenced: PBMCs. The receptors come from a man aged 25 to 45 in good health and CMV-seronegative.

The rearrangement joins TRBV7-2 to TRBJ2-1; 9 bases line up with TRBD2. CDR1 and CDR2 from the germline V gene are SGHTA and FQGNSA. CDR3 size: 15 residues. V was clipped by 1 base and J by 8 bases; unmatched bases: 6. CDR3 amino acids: CASSLGGRGGDEQFF. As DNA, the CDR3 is TGTGCCAGCAGCTTAGGTGGGCGGGGGGGCGATGAGCAGTTCTTC.

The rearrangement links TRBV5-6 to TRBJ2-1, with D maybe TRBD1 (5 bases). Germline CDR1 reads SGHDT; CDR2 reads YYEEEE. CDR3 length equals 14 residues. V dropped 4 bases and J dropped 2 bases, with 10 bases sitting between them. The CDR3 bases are TGTGCCAGCAGCCCAGGGCCTGCCTACAATGAGCAGTTCTTC. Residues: CASSPGPAYNEQFF.

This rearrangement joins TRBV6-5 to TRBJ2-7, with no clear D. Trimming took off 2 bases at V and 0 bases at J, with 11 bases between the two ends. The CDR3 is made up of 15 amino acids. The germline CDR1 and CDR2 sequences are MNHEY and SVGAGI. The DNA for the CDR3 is TGTGCCAGCAGTTACACCCTCGCTAGCTCCTACGAGCAGTACTTC. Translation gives CASSYTLASSYEQYF.

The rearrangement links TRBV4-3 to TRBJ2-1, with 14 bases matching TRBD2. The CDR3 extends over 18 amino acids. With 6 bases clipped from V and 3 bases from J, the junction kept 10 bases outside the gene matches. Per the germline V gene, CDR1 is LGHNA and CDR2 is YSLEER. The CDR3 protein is CASRLPGLAGDGYNEQFF. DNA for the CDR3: TGCGCCAGCAGATTGCCGGGACTAGCGGGAGACGGCTACAATGAGCAGTTCTTC.

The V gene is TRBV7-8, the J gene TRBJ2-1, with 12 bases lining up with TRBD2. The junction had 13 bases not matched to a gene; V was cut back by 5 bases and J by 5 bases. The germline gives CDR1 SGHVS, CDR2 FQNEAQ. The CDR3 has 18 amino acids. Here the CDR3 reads CASSPWLAGGPSNNEQFF. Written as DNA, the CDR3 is TGTGCCAGCAGCCCGTGGCTAGCGGGAGGGCCCTCGAACAATGAGCAGTTCTTC.

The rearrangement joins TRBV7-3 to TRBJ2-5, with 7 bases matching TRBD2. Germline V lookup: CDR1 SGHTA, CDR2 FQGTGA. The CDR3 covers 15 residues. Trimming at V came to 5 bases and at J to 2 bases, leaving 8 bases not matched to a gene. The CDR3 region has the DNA TGTGCCAGCAGCCCCCTCGGCGGGGGTCAAGAGACCCAGTACTTC. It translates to CASSPLGGGQETQYF.

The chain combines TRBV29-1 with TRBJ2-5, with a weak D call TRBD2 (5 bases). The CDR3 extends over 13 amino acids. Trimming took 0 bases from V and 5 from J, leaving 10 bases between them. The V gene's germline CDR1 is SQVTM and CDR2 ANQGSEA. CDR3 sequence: CSVEDRGSETQYF. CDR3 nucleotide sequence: TGCAGCGTTGAAGATCGTGGGAGTGAGACCCAGTACTTC. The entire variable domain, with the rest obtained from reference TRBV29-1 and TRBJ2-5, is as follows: SAVISQKPSRDICQRGTSLTIQCQVDSQVTMMFWYRQQPGQSLTLIATANQGSEATYESGFVIDKFPISRPNLTFSTLTVSNMSPEDSSIYLCSVEDRGSETQYFGPGTRLLVL.

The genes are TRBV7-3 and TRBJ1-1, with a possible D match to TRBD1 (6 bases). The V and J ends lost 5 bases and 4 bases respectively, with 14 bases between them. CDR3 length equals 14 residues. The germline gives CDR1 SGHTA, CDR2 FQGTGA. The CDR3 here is CASSPNREFTEAFF. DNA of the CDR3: TGTGCCAGCAGCCCGAACAGGGAATTCACTGAAGCTTTCTTT.

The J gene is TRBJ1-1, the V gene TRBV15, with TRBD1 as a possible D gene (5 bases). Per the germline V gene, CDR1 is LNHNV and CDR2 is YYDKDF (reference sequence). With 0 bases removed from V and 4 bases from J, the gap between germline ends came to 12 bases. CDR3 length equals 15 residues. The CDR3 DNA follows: TGTGCCACCAGCAGAGAGGCCCGGGGGTCCACTGAAGCTTTCTTT. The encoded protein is CATSREARGSTEAFF.

The CDR3 DNA sequence: TGTGCCAGCACCGTCGGGGGGAGCACAGATACGCAGTATTTT. The encoded protein is CASTVGGSTDTQYF. The chain employs TRBV9 and TRBJ2-3; TRBD2 matches 7 bases. Trimming at V came to 6 bases and at J to 0 bases, leaving 4 bases not matched to a gene. The CDR3 length is 14 residues. CDR1 SGDLS and CDR2 YYNGEE come from the germline V gene.

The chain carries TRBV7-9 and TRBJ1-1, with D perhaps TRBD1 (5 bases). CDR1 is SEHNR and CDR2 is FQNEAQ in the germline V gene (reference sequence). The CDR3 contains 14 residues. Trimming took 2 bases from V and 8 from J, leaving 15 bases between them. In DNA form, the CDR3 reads TGTGCCAGCAGCTTAATCTCCGGGGGGAAAGAAGCTTTCTTT. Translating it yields CASSLISGGKEAFF.

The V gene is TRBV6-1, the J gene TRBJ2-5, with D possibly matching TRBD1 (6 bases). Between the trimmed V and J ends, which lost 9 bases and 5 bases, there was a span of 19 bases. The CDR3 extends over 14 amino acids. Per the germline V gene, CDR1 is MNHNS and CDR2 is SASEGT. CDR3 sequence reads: CASRTGRTGETQYF. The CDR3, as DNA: TGTGCCAGTAGAACAGGGCGGACTGGGGAGACCCAGTACTTC.

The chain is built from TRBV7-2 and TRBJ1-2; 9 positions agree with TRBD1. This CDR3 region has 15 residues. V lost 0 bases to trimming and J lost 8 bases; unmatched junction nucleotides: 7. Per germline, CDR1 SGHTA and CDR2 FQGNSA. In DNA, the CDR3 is TGTGCCAGCAGCTTAGCGCTAGGGACAGGGATCGGCTACACCTTC. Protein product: CASSLALGTGIGYTF.

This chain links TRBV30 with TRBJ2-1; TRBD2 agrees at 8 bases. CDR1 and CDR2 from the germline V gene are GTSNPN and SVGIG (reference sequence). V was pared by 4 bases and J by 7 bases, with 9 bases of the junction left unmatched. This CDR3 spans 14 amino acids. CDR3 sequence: CAWTELAGINEQFF. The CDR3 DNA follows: TGTGCCTGGACGGAATTAGCGGGAATTAATGAGCAGTTCTTC. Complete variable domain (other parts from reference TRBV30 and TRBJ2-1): SQTIHQWPATLVQPVGSPLSLECTVEGTSNPNLYWYRQAAGRGLQLLFYSVGIGQISSEVPQNLSASRPQDRQFILSSKKLLLSDSGFYLCAWTELAGINEQFFGPGTRLTVL.

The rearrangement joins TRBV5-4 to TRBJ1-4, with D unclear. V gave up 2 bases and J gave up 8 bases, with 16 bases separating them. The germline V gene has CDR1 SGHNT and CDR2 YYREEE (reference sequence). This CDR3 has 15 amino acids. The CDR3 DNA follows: TGTGCCAGCAGCTTCTTCCGGGGAGGAGGGGAAAAACTGTTTTTT. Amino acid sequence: CASSFFRGGGEKLFF.

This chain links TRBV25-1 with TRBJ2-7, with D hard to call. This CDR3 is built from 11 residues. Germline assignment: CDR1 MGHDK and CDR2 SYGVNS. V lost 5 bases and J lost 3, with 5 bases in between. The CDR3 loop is CASSYNYEQYF. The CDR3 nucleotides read TGTGCCAGCAGTTACAACTACGAGCAGTACTTC.

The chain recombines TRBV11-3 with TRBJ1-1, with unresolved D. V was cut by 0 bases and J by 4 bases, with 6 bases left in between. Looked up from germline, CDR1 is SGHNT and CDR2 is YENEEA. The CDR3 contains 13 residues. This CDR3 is CASSLDLPTEAFF. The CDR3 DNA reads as TGTGCCAGCAGCTTAGATCTACCCACTGAAGCTTTCTTT.

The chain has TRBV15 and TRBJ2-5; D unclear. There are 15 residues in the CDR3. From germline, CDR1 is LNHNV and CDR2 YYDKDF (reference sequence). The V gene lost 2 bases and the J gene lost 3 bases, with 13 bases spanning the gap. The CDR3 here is CATSRLPDWEETQYF. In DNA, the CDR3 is TGTGCCACCAGCAGACTACCCGACTGGGAAGAGACCCAGTACTTC. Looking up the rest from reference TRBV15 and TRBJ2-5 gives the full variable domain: DAMVIQNPRYQVTQFGKPVTLSCSQTLNHNVMYWYQQKSSQAPKLLFHYYDKDFNNEADTPDNFQSRRPNTSFCFLDIRSPGLGDTAMYLCATSRLPDWEETQYFGPGTRLLVL.

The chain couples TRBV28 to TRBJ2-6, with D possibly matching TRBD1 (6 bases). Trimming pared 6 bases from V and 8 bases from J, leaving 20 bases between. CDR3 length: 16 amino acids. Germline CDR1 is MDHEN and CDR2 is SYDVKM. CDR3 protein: CASSLFGPQGTNVLTF. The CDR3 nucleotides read TGTGCCAGCAGCCTTTTTGGCCCACAGGGAACCAACGTCCTGACTTTC.

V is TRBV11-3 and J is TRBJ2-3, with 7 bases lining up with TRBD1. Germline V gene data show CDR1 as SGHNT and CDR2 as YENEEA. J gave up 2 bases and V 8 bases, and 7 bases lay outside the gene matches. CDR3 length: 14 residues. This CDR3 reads CASRTGPYTDTQYF. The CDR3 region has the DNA TGTGCCAGCCGGACAGGCCCCTACACAGATACGCAGTATTTT. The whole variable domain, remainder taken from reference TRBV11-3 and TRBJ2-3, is EAGVVQSPRYKIIEKKQPVAFWCNPISGHNTLYWYLQNLGQGPELLIRYENEEAVDDSQLPKDRFSAERLKGVDSTLKIQPAELGDSAVYLCASRTGPYTDTQYFGPGTRLTVL.

The CDR3 loop reads CASSSGQEGYEQYF. The CDR3 DNA reads TGTGCCAGCAGCTCGGGACAGGAAGGATACGAGCAGTACTTC. The V gene is TRBV11-2, the J gene TRBJ2-7; 8 nucleotides match TRBD1. The CDR3 covers 14 residues. CDR1 is SGHAT and CDR2 is FQNNGV in the germline V gene. The ends lost 4 bases at V and 4 bases at J; junction bases unmatched: 6.

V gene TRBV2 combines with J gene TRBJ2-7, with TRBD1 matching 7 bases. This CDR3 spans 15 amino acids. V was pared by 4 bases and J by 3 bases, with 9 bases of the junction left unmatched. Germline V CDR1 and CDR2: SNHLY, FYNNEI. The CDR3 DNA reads TGTGCCAGCAGTGGTCCAGGGGGACCAAGCTACGAGCAGTACTTC. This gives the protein CASSGPGGPSYEQYF.